This TCR beta chain was found in a study of T cells in women clearing cervical HPV infection. Study as a whole: Case blood was drawn when the lesion was first found; control blood after infection became undetectable. Whole-study results and caveats: Richness differences could reflect unmeasured T-cell content per sample.

Using immunoSEQ multiplex PCR, the repertoire was profiled, and TCRdb retains in-frame clones only, with some absent. The sample includes about 20,000 clones. The CDR3 is 14 residues long. Germline CDR1 is SEHNR and CDR2 is FQNEAQ (reference sequence). In the case of this clone: Its antigen is currently unknown. The CDR3 is cut off 3 residues early in the read; its end comes from the germline J gene.

The source of this sequence is a woman between 18 and 75 years old with a cervical HPV16 infection that either progressed to CIN3+ or cleared (not recorded which). Sequencing was done on a sample of blood buffy coat. This sequence joins TRBV7-9 and TRBJ1-2, with D perhaps matching TRBD1 (6 bases). CDR3 amino acids: CASSFQTGPYDYTF. The DNA read from the CDR3 is TGTGCCAGCAGCTTCCAGACAGGACCCTACGAC. Variable domain in full (rest from reference TRBV7-9 and TRBJ1-2): DTGVSQNPRHKITKRGQNVTFRCDPISEHNRLYWYRQTLGQGPEFLTYFQNEAQLEKSRLLSDRFSAERPKGSFSTLEIQRTEQGDSAMYLCASSFQTGPYDYTFGSGTRLTVV.